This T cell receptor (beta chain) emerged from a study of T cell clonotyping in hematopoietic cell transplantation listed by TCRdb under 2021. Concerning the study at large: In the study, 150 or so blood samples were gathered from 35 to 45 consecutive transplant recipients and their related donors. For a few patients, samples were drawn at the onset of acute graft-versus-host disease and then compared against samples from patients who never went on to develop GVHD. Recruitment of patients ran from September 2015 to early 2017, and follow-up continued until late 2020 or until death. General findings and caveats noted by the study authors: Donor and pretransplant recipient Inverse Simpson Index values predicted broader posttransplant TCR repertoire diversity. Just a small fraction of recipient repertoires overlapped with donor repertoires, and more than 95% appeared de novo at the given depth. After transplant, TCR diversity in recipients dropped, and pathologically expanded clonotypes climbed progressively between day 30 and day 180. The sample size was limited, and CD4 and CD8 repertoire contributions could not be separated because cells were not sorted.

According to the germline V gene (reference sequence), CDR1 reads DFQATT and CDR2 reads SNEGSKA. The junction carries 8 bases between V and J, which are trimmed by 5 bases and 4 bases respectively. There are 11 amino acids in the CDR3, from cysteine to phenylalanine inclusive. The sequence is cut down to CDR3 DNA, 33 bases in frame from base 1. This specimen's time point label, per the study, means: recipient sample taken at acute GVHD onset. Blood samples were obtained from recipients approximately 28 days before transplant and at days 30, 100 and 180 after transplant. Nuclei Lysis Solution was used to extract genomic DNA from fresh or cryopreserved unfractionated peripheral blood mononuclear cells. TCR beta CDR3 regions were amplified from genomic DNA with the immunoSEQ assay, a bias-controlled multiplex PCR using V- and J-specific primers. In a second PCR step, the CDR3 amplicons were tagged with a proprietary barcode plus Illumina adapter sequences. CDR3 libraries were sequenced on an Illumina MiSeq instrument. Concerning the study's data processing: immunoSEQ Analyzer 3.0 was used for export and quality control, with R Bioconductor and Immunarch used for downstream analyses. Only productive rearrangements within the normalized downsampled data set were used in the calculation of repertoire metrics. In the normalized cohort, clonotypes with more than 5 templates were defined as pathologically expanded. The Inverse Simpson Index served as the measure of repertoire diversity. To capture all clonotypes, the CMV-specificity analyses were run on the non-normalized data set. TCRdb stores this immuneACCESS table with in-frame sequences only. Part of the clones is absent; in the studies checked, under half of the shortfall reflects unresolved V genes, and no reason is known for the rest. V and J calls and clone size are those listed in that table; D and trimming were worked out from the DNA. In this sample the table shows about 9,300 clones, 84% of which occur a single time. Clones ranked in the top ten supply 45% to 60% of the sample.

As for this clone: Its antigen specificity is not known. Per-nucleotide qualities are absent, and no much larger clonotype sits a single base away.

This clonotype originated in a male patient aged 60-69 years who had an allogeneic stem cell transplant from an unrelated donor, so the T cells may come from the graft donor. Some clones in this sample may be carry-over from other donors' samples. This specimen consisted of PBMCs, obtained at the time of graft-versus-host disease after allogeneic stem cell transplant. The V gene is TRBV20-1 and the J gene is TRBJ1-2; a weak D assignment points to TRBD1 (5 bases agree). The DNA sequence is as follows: TGCAGTGCTGGGGGGTCCTATGGCTACACCTTC. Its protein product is CSAGGSYGYTF.